This T cell receptor (beta chain) derives from a study of neoadjuvant nivolumab and ipilimumab in lung cancer. The wider study: Nivolumab 3 mg/kg was given days 1, 15 and 29, plus ipilimumab 1 mg/kg day 1 in combination. General observations from the study: Only two of four nivolumab-treated tumors gained richness and clonality by surgery.

Comment on this clone: The antigen is not known.

The V gene end was trimmed by 3 bases and the J gene end by 7 bases; junction bases not matched to a gene: 8. The CDR3 is made up of 15 amino acids. Germline-derived CDR1 and CDR2 are SGHRS and YFSETQ. The assay was immunoSEQ multiplex PCR, and TCRdb's table has in-frame clones only and misses some. This table has 44,000 or so clones, 75% to 90% appearing once. The rearrangement uses TRBV5-1 and TRBJ2-1, with 9 bases fitting TRBD2. This sequence originates from an adult with non-small cell lung cancer. Some clones in this sample may be carry-over from other donors' samples. The source was blood, collected before neoadjuvant nivolumab, alone or with ipilimumab. CDR3 residues: CASSSPGSGGNEQFF. The DNA for the CDR3 is TGCGCCAGCAGCTCCCCAGGAAGCGGGGGGAATGAGCAGTTCTTC.